Presented here are 20 T cell receptor beta chains from one specimen sequenced in a study of blood T cell repertoires in COVID-19 (dated by TCRdb to 2018 to 2020). Library creation used the immunoSEQ multiplex PCR assay. Imported from immuneACCESS, the table was reduced by TCRdb to in-frame sequences with V and J called. These copies leave out some clones; in studies compared against another copy, an unresolved V gene accounts for under half, and the cause of the remainder is not known. This sample lists about 210,000 clones; about nine tenths were detected once. In total, the top ten clones hold about 5% of the sample. Sequences were obtained from peripheral blood. The receptors were gathered from a woman between 35 and 50 years old with acute or convalescent COVID-19.

Remarks on this clone: The sample contains more than one DNA sequence encoding this CDR3. The J gene is TRBJ2-3, the V gene TRBV5-1; the D gene is possibly TRBD2 (5 bases). Germline V gives CDR1 SGHRS, CDR2 YFSETQ. The CDR3 sequence is 13 residues long. Between the trimmed V and J ends, which lost 0 bases and 6 bases, there was a span of 8 bases. CDR3 sequence (DNA): TGCGCCAGCAGCTTGGGCCCGGGGGATACGCAGTATTTT. This codes for CASSLGPGDTQYF.

The chain recombines TRBV5-4 with TRBJ1-3; D ambiguous. Germline V gene lookup returns CDR1 SGHNT and CDR2 YYREEE (reference sequence). With 0 bases removed from V and 0 bases from J, the gap between germline ends came to 7 bases. This CDR3 region has 15 residues. CDR3 coding DNA: TGTGCCAGCAGCTTGGGGGGAGGCTCTGGAAACACCATATATTTT. Translating gives CASSLGGGSGNTIYF. Variable domain in full (rest from reference TRBV5-4 and TRBJ1-3): ETGVTQSPTHLIKTRGQQVTLRCSSQSGHNTVSWYQQALGQGPQFIFQYYREEENGRGNFPPRFSGLQFPNYSSELNVNALELDDSALYLCASSLGGGSGNTIYFGEGSWLTVV.

The rearrangement uses TRBV6-5 and TRBJ1-1; 8 bases match TRBD1. The trim removed 2 bases at V and 3 bases at J, leaving 8 bases unmatched. CDR3 size: 16 residues. Germline CDR1 MNHEY, CDR2 SVGAGI. The CDR3 loop reads CASSYGQGRPDTEAFF. CDR3 sequence (DNA): TGTGCCAGCAGTTACGGACAGGGCCGCCCGGACACTGAAGCTTTCTTT.

The rearrangement links TRBV18 to TRBJ2-3; D might be TRBD2 (5 bases). The CDR3 is 16 residues long. Trimming left V 4 bases short and J 1 base short, with 15 bases between. In germline, CDR1 is KGHSH, CDR2 LQKENI. The DNA of the CDR3 is TGTGCCAGCTCACTCCAGGAGGCGCTACGCACAGATACGCAGTATTTT. Its protein is CASSLQEALRTDTQYF.

The chain recombines TRBV6-6 with TRBJ1-2; possibly TRBD1 for D (6 bases). CDR1 is MNHNY, CDR2 SVGAGI, per germline (reference sequence). The V and J ends lost 6 bases and 7 bases respectively, with 18 bases between them. This CDR3 contains 14 residues. The CDR3 reads CASSHGEGGLGYTF. In nucleotides, the CDR3 is TGTGCCAGCAGCCACGGGGAGGGGGGACTTGGCTACACCTTC.

A single count supports this clone. In nucleotides, the CDR3 is TGTGCCAGCAGTGCTATCTGGGACATGGAGGACGCAGTTTTCTTT. This codes for CASSAIWDMEDAVFF. The chain recombines TRBV6-6 with TRBJ1-1, with D maybe TRBD1 (6 bases). This CDR3 is built from 15 residues. The V gene's germline CDR1 is MNHNY and CDR2 SVGAGI (reference sequence). Deletions cut 5 bases from V and 13 bases from J, with 26 bases between.

The chain combines TRBV20-1 with TRBJ2-3; D is unresolved. In germline, CDR1 is DFQATT, CDR2 SNEGSKA (reference sequence). The germline V and J ends were trimmed by 3 bases and 0 bases, with 13 bases remaining between them. The CDR3 has 15 residues. CDR3 bases: TGCAGTGCTAGTGGTGAAGATAGTAGCACAGATACGCAGTATTTT. Amino acids: CSASGEDSSTDTQYF.

This sequence joins TRBV7-3 and TRBJ1-2; maybe TRBD1 (6 bases). The V end lost 0 bases, the J end lost 4 bases, and 9 bases lay between the germline ends. The CDR3 sequence is 14 residues long. The germline gives CDR1 SGHTA, CDR2 FQGTGA. CDR3 in amino acids: CASSLTPGAYGYTF. CDR3 DNA sequence: TGTGCCAGCAGCTTAACTCCAGGGGCCTATGGCTACACCTTC.

The V gene is TRBV11-2, the J gene TRBJ2-2, with a tentative D call TRBD1 (5 bases). With 0 bases removed from V and 5 bases from J, the gap between germline ends came to 13 bases. The germline CDR1 and CDR2 sequences are SGHAT and FQNNGV. CDR3 length: 16 residues. The CDR3 sequence is CASSLDTGWVTGELFF. CDR3 DNA: TGTGCCAGCAGCTTAGATACAGGATGGGTTACCGGGGAGCTGTTTTTT.

There are a few counts of this clone. The chain is built from TRBV6-6 and TRBJ2-2; D ambiguous. This CDR3 contains 15 residues. Germline CDR1 reads MNHNY; CDR2 reads SVGAGI (reference sequence). V was clipped by 1 base and J by 2 bases, with 8 bases between them. The chain's CDR3 is CASSYWHHNTGELFF. CDR3 nucleotide sequence: TGTGCCAGCAGTTACTGGCACCACAACACCGGGGAGCTGTTTTTT.

This rearrangement joins TRBV25-1 to TRBJ1-1; TRBD1 might be the D (6 bases). From germline, CDR1 is MGHDK and CDR2 SYGVNS. V lost 2 bases and J 3 bases, leaving 13 bases between the germline ends. The CDR3 extends over 15 amino acids. The CDR3 bases are TGTGCCAGCAGTGAAGGGGGGGGCCGGTACACTGAAGCTTTCTTT. Amino acids: CASSEGGGRYTEAFF.

Written as DNA, the CDR3 is TGTGCCACCAGCAGAGACCCACCAGGGGGCGATTACACTGAAGCTTTCTTT. Protein: CATSRDPPGGDYTEAFF. This chain connects TRBV15 to TRBJ1-1, with 8 bases identical to TRBD1. Losses at the gene ends were 0 bases for V and 3 bases for J; bases not matched to a gene: 9. CDR1 is LNHNV and CDR2 is YYDKDF in the germline V gene (reference sequence). The length of the CDR3 is 17 residues.

The gene calls are TRBV5-6 and TRBJ1-5; D is perhaps TRBD1 (6 bases). This CDR3 spans 16 amino acids. Looked up from germline, CDR1 is SGHDT and CDR2 is YYEEEE. Trimming pared 3 bases from V and 3 bases from J, leaving 16 bases between. CDR3 loop: CASSSGATPFNQPQHF. Here the CDR3 DNA reads TGTGCCAGCAGCTCAGGGGCTACCCCGTTCAATCAGCCCCAGCATTTT.

The chain is built from TRBV9 and TRBJ2-1, with 15 bases identical to TRBD2. This CDR3 is built from 17 residues. Per the germline V gene, CDR1 is SGDLS and CDR2 is YYNGEE. J gave up 4 bases and V 4 bases, and 6 bases lay outside the gene matches. The CDR3 protein is CASSPTGTSGGYNEQFF. The CDR3 region has the DNA TGTGCCAGCAGCCCTACAGGGACTAGCGGGGGGTACAATGAGCAGTTCTTC. The full variable domain, with the rest looked up from reference TRBV9 and TRBJ2-1, is DSGVTQTPKHLITATGQRVTLRCSPRSGDLSVYWYQQSLDQGLQFLIQYYNGEERAKGNILERFSAQQFPDLHSELNLSSLELGDSALYFCASSPTGTSGGYNEQFFGPGTRLTVL.

This clone was found once. The chain combines TRBV7-3 with TRBJ2-1; the match to TRBD2 covers 7 bases. The ends lost 5 bases at V and 0 bases at J; junction bases unmatched: 7. The CDR3 covers 16 residues. The germline CDR1 and CDR2 sequences are SGHTA and FQGTGA. CDR3 in DNA: TGTGCCAGCAGCCCGCTAGCGGTGAGCTCCTACAATGAGCAGTTCTTC. This codes for CASSPLAVSSYNEQFF.

The V call is TRBV2, the J call TRBJ1-2, with D possibly matching TRBD1 (6 bases). The CDR3 is 15 residues long. Trimming left V 8 bases short and J 0 bases short, with 16 bases between. Germline loops: CDR1 SNHLY, CDR2 FYNNEI. In DNA, the CDR3 is TGTGCCAGCCCCCGGGGGGCAGGAACTAACTATGGCTACACCTTC. Encoded protein: CASPRGAGTNYGYTF. Complete variable domain (other parts from reference TRBV2 and TRBJ1-2): EPEVTQTPSHQVTQMGQEVILRCVPISNHLYFYWYRQILGQKVEFLVSFYNNEISEKSEIFDDQFSVERPDGSNFTLKIRSTKLEDSAMYFCASPRGAGTNYGYTFGSGTRLTVV.

CDR3 residues: CASIGGAGEKLFF. CDR3 sequence (DNA): TGTGCCAGCATTGGGGGGGCTGGGGAAAAACTGTTTTTT. J is TRBJ1-4 and V is TRBV6-6; D is possibly TRBD1 (6 bases). Between the trimmed V and J ends, which lost 7 bases and 8 bases, there was a span of 14 bases. Germline V lookup: CDR1 MNHNY, CDR2 SVGAGI (reference sequence). This CDR3 comprises 13 residues.

The CDR3 loop is CASSGGGGETQYF. Written as DNA, the CDR3 is TGTGCCAGCAGCGGAGGCGGGGGGGAGACCCAGTACTTC. The chain couples TRBV9 to TRBJ2-5; 8 positions match TRBD2. The CDR3 runs to 13 residues. In germline, CDR1 is SGDLS, CDR2 YYNGEE. V gave up 3 bases and J gave up 5 bases; unmatched junction bases: 3.

J is TRBJ2-7 and V is TRBV18; D unclear. Trimming pared 5 bases from V and 0 bases from J, leaving 8 bases between. The CDR3 has 13 amino acids. CDR1 KGHSH and CDR2 LQKENI come from the germline V gene. This CDR3 is CASSFGPSYEQYV. CDR3 DNA sequence: TGTGCCAGCTCATTCGGTCCCTCCTACGAGCAGTACGTC.

This chain connects TRBV18 to TRBJ1-1; D is perhaps TRBD1 (6 bases). V lost 0 bases and J 4 bases, leaving 15 bases between the germline ends. CDR3 size: 16 residues. Looked up from germline, CDR1 is KGHSH and CDR2 is LQKENI. Here the CDR3 DNA reads TGTGCCAGCTCACCACCCACCCCGTTAGGGGGCACTGAAGCTTTCTTT. This gives the protein CASSPPTPLGGTEAFF.